Listed below are T cell receptor beta chains from one sample, sequenced in a study of OX40 agonist ivuxolimab in advanced cancers. Clones were read by immunoSEQ multiplex PCR, and TCRdb kept only the in-frame ones, dropping some. The sample holds more than 65,000 clones; about 83% are singletons and the top ten take roughly 6.1%. The specimen was CD4+ or CD8+ T cells sorted from blood, collected in a trial of the OX40 agonist ivuxolimab. The receptors here all came from an adult with an advanced solid tumor such as melanoma, head and neck, liver or kidney cancer. Each CDR3 is given with its conserved first and last residue. Fields, in order: J gene, D gene, clone size, V gene, CDR3 DNA, CDR3 protein. A D gene is named only where the DNA matches it firmly. Clone size is stated in some rows and not others, as once, few, many or a class when expanded.

TRBJ1-6	NA	NA	TRBV4-3	TGCGCCAGCAGCCAAGAGGTGGACAGAGATAATTCACCCCTCCACTTT	CASSQEVDRDNSPLHF
TRBJ1-5	TRBD1	few	TRBV18	TGTGCCAGCTCACCCGACAGGGCGGATAGCAATCAGCCCCAGCATTTT	CASSPDRADSNQPQHF
TRBJ2-2	NA	few	TRBV5-1	TGCGCCAGCAGCTTGATCGAGGAGAACACCGGGGAGCTGTTTTTT	CASSLIEENTGELFF
TRBJ2-7	NA	NA	TRBV2	TGTGCCAGCAGTGAAAAACAGGGGGGGAACTTC	CASSEKQGGNF
TRBJ2-7	NA	NA	TRBV10-3	TGTGCCATCAGGGAGGTGGACGGGGATACCTACGAGCAGTACTTC	CAIREVDGDTYEQYF
TRBJ2-7	TRBD1	NA	TRBV7-2	TGTGCCAGCAGTCCGACAGGGGGGACGGAGCAGTACTTC	CASSPTGGTEQYF
TRBJ2-2	TRBD2	NA	TRBV7-2	TGTGCCAGCAGGGCGGGAGTGAAAACCGGGGAGCTGTTTTTT	CASRAGVKTGELFF
TRBJ2-7	TRBD2	NA	TRBV7-2	TGTGCCAGCAGCCCGCGGGAGTCCTACGAGCAGTACTTC	CASSPRESYEQYF
TRBJ2-1	NA	NA	TRBV5-6	TGTGCCAGCAGCTGGGGGCTAGCGGATTCCAATGAGCAGTTCTTC	CASSWGLADSNEQFF
TRBJ2-3	NA	few	TRBV21-1	TGTGCCAGCAGCACCCCGGTCACAGATACGCAGTATTTT	CASSTPVTDTQYF
TRBJ2-7	TRBD1	NA	TRBV7-2	TGTGCCAGCAGCCCACGGACAGGTACCTCCTACGAGCAGTACTTC	CASSPRTGTSYEQYF
TRBJ1-4	TRBD1	NA	TRBV14	TGTGCCAGCAGTGGACCGACAGGGTGGAGTGAAAAACTGTTTTTT	CASSGPTGWSEKLFF
TRBJ1-1	NA	NA	TRBV5-6	TGTGCCAGCAGCTGGGGACAGAACACTGAAGCTTTCTTT	CASSWGQNTEAFF
TRBJ1-2	TRBD1	once	TRBV5-1	TGCGCCAGCAGCCCGCGGACAGGGGGTGCCTACACCTTC	CASSPRTGGAYTF
TRBJ2-7	TRBD2	NA	TRBV5-4	TGTGCCAGCAGCTATTGGTTAGGGACTACCACCTACGAGCAGTACTTC	CASSYWLGTTTYEQYF
TRBJ2-1	TRBD2	NA	TRBV11-3	TGTGCCAGCAGCCATAGCGGGAGACACAATGAGCAGTTCTTC	CASSHSGRHNEQFF
TRBJ2-3	NA	NA	TRBV19	TGTGCCAGTACCCCCTTTTATGGGGATACGCAGTATTTT	CASTPFYGDTQYF
TRBJ1-1	NA	few	TRBV9	TGTGCCAGCAGCAGGGGGAACACTGAAGCTTTCTTT	CASSRGNTEAFF
TRBJ2-1	TRBD2	NA	TRBV25-1	TGTGCCAGCAGTGGCGCCGACTGGGGGACTAGCGCCTACAATGAGCAGTTCTTC	CASSGADWGTSAYNEQFF
TRBJ1-6	TRBD1	NA	TRBV18	TGTGCCAGCTCACCACAGGGACAGGATAATTCACCCCTCCACTTT	CASSPQGQDNSPLHF
TRBJ1-1	NA	NA	TRBV11-3	TGTGCCAGCAGCTTATTCTACGGAAACACTGAAGCTTTCTTT	CASSLFYGNTEAFF
TRBJ1-1	NA	NA	TRBV30	TGTGCCTGGATCAACAGGGCTGAAGCTTTCTTT	CAWINRAEAFF
TRBJ1-2	TRBD1	NA	TRBV10-3	TGTGCCACTTTCCGACAGGGCGAGAATGGCTACACCTTC	CATFRQGENGYTF
TRBJ2-1	NA	NA	TRBV27	TGTGCCAGCAGGAAAACAGGGTTCAATGAGCAGTTCTTC	CASRKTGFNEQFF
TRBJ2-1	TRBD2	NA	TRBV4-2	TGTGCCAGCAGCCAAGATCCGATCCGGAGCGGGAGGGCCATTGAGCAGTTCTTC	CASSQDPIRSGRAIEQFF
TRBJ1-2	NA	NA	TRBV19	TGTGCCAGCAGTGCCCAACCCTCGGGACTGGGTAATGGCTACACCTTC	CASSAQPSGLGNGYTF
TRBJ2-1	NA	NA	TRBV13	TGTGCCAGCAGGAGCATCTCCTACAATGAGCAGTTCTTC	CASRSISYNEQFF
TRBJ2-1	NA	NA	TRBV2	TGTGCCAGCAGTGTCGGGGGTAGCTCCTACAATGAGCAGTTCTTC	CASSVGGSSYNEQFF
TRBJ1-3	NA	NA	TRBV9	TGTGCCAGCACCTCGGCCAGCGGAAACACCATATATTTT	CASTSASGNTIYF
TRBJ1-6	NA	NA	TRBV10-3	TGTGCCATCAGTGAGTCCGGGCACGACCGCTCACCCCTCCACTTT	CAISESGHDRSPLHF
TRBJ1-2	NA	NA	TRBV7-2	TGTGCCAGCTCCCCCCGGGGGTACTATGGCTACACCTTC	CASSPRGYYGYTF
TRBJ2-1	TRBD1	NA	TRBV18	TGTGCCAGCTCACCGGAGACAGGGGGTGGCAATGAGCAGTTCTTC	CASSPETGGGNEQFF
TRBJ2-7	NA	NA	TRBV11-2	TGTGCCAGCAGCTTAGACCAATACGAGCAGTACTTC	CASSLDQYEQYF
TRBJ1-2	NA	few	TRBV30	TGTGCCTGGACTAAGGACAGCGCTGGCAGGGGCTACACCTTC	CAWTKDSAGRGYTF
TRBJ1-5	TRBD1	NA	TRBV7-9	TGTGCCAGCAGCTTAAACGGACAGGGGAATCAGCCCCAGCATTTT	CASSLNGQGNQPQHF
TRBJ2-5	TRBD2	once	TRBV10-3	TGTGCCATCAGTGGCGGGGGTTTTAGGGAGACCCAGTACTTC	CAISGGGFRETQYF
TRBJ2-5	NA	NA	TRBV5-6	TGTGCCAGCAGCTTTGGGCGGCTACTAAGAGGGGAGACCCAGTACTTC	CASSFGRLLRGETQYF
TRBJ1-3	NA	once	TRBV10-3	TGTGCCATCAGTGCGGGCCAAACCCTCTCTGGAAACACCATATATTTT	CAISAGQTLSGNTIYF
TRBJ2-7	NA	NA	TRBV19	TGTGCCAGTACCCTCCGTGGGGGTGCTGGGATATCAGCCTACGAGCAGTACTTC	CASTLRGGAGISAYEQYF
TRBJ2-4	TRBD2	NA	TRBV4-3	TGCGCCAGCAGCCAGGCTGTAGCGGGAGGGAGAAAAAACATTCAGTACTTC	CASSQAVAGGRKNIQYF
TRBJ2-1	TRBD1	NA	TRBV4-1	TGCGCCAGCAGCCAATCCCCCGGGACAGGGGATGAGCAGTTCTTC	CASSQSPGTGDEQFF
TRBJ2-1	TRBD1	NA	TRBV5-1	TGCGCCAGCAGCTCTGGACAGGGGGGCTCTGTAGGTGAGCAGTTCTTC	CASSSGQGGSVGEQFF
TRBJ2-1	NA	NA	TRBV7-6	TGTGCCAGCCGGGATTACAATGAGCAGTTCTTC	CASRDYNEQFF
TRBJ2-7	TRBD1	NA	TRBV7-2	TGTGCCAGCAGGTCGGACAGGCGGTCTGCCGAGCAGTACTTC	CASRSDRRSAEQYF
TRBJ2-5	NA	NA	TRBV7-3	TGTGCCAGCAGCTTATGGCAGCAAGAGACCCAGTACTTC	CASSLWQQETQYF
TRBJ2-7	TRBD2	NA	TRBV9	TGTGCCAGCAGCGTAGAGACTAGCGGGAGTTACGAGCAGTACTTC	CASSVETSGSYEQYF
TRBJ2-7	TRBD1	NA	TRBV11-2	TGTGCCAGCAGCCCGACGGGACAGGCGGTGTACTACGAGCAGTACTTC	CASSPTGQAVYYEQYF